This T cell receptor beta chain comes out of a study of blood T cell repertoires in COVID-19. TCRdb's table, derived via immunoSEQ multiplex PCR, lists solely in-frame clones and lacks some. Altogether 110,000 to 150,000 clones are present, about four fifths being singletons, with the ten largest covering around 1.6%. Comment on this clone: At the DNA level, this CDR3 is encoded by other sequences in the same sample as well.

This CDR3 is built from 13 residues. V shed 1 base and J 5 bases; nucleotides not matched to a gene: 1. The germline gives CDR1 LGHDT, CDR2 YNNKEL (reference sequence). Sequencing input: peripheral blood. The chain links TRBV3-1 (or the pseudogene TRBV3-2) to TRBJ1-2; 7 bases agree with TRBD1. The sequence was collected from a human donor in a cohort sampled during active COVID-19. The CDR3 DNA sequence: TGTGCCAGCAGCCAAGGCAGGGGGTATGGCTACACCTTC. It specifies CASSQGRGYGYTF.